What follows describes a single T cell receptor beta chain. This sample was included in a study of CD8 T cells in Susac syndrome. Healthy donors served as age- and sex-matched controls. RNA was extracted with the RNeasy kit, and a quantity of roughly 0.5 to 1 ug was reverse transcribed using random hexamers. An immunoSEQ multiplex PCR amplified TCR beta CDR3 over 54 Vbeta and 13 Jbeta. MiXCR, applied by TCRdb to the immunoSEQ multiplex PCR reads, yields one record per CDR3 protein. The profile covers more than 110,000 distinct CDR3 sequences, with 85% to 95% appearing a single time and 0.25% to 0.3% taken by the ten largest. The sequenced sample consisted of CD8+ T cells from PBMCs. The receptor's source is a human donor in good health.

The CDR3 sequence: CSARDAGGQSGNTIYF. Written as DNA, the CDR3 is TGCAGTGCTAGAGATGCTGGGGGGCAATCTGGAAACACCATATATTTT. J is TRBJ1-3 and V is TRBV20-1, with a weak D call TRBD1 (6 bases). This CDR3 comprises 16 residues. CDR1 DFQATT and CDR2 SNEGSKA come from the germline V gene (reference sequence). Between the trimmed V and J ends, which lost 0 bases and 1 base, there was a span of 13 bases.